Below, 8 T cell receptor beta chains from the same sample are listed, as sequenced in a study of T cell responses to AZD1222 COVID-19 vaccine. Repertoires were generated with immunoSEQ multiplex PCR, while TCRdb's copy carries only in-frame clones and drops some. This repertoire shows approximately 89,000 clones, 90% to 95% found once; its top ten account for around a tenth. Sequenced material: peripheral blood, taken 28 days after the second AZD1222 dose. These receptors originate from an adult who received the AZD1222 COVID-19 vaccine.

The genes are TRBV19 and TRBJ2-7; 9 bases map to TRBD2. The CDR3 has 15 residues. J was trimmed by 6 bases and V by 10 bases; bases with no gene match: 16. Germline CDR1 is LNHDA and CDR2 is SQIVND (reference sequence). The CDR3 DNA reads TGTGCCAACCCGATAGGGGGCGGGAGGGCGATCGAGCAGTACTTC. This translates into CANPIGGGRAIEQYF.

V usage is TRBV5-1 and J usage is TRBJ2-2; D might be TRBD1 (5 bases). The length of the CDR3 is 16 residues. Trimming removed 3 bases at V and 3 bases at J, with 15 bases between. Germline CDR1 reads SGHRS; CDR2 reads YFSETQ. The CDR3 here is CASSSLGVSYTGELFF. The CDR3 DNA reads TGCGCCAGCAGCTCCTTAGGGGTATCCTACACCGGGGAGCTGTTTTTT.

Here the CDR3 DNA reads TGCAGTGCCCCCACATTTGGTGAGCAGTTCTTC. Its translation: CSAPTFGEQFF. The J gene is TRBJ2-1, the V gene TRBV20-1, with no clear D. Trimming left V 6 bases short and J 9 bases short, with 12 bases between. The CDR3 has 11 amino acids. Germline CDR1 DFQATT, CDR2 SNEGSKA (reference sequence).

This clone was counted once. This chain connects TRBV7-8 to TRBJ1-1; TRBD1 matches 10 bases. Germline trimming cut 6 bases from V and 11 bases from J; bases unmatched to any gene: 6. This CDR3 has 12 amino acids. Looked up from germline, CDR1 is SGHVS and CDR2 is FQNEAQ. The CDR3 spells CASRPTGGNAFF. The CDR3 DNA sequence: TGTGCCAGCAGACCGACAGGGGGCAATGCTTTCTTT.

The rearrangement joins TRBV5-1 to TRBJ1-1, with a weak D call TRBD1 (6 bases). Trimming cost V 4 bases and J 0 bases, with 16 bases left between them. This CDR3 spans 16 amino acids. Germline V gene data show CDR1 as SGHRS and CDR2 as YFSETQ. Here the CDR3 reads CASSPSRGPMNTEAFF. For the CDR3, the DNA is TGCGCCAGCAGCCCGAGCAGGGGCCCTATGAACACTGAAGCTTTCTTT.

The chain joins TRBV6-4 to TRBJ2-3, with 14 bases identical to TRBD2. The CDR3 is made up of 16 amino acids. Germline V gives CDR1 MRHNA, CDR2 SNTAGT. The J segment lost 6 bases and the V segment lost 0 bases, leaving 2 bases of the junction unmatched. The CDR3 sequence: CASSDSTSGGADTQYF. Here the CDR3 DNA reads TGTGCCAGCAGTGACTCGACTAGCGGGGGGGCGGATACGCAGTATTTT.

The CDR3 is CASSLSDRYNSPLHF. Here the CDR3 DNA reads TGTGCCAGCAGTTTATCCGACCGGTATAATTCACCCCTCCACTTT. The chain has TRBV27 and TRBJ1-6; D gene uncertain. The germline V gene has CDR1 MNHEY and CDR2 SMNVEV (reference sequence). The CDR3 is 15 amino acids. Trimming removed 0 bases at V and 4 bases at J, with 7 bases between.

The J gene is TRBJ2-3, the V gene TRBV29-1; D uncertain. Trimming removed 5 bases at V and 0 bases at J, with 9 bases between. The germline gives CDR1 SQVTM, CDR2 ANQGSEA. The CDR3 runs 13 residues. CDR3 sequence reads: CSVHQLSTDTQYF. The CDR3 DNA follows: TGCAGCGTTCACCAACTTAGCACAGATACGCAGTATTTT.